The 30 T cell receptor beta chains below were found in one sample sequenced in a study of shared T cell receptors in the human thymus. The method was immunoSEQ multiplex PCR; TCRdb's version includes in-frame clones alone and lacks a portion of them. The top ten hold about 0.0094% of the sample, which has about 710,000 clones, 70% to 90% seen once. These data were also reused for a study on human thymus T cells.

The sequenced material came from thymocytes. These TCRs come from a boy under two years old with a congenital heart defect.

The chain joins TRBV19 to TRBJ2-3, with D perhaps matching TRBD1 (5 bases). Germline CDR1 is LNHDA and CDR2 is SQIVND (reference sequence). V gave up 1 base and J gave up 4 bases, with 15 bases separating them. The CDR3 contains 16 residues. CDR3 nucleotide sequence: TGTGCCAGTAGTATAGGGCGCCAGGGCGCGGCAGATACGCAGTATTTT. Translation: CASSIGRQGAADTQYF.

The rearrangement links TRBV29-1 to TRBJ2-1; TRBD2 aligns across 7 bases. The junction had 5 bases not matched to a gene; V was cut back by 7 bases and J by 2 bases. The CDR3 totals 13 residues. Germline loops: CDR1 SQVTM, CDR2 ANQGSEA. CDR3 sequence: CSAGLGTYNEQFF. CDR3 in DNA: TGCAGCGCCGGACTAGGGACCTACAATGAGCAGTTCTTC.

The chain joins TRBV10-3 to TRBJ2-7; 11 nucleotides match TRBD2. The CDR3 has 14 amino acids. Trimming at V came to 6 bases and at J to 1 base, leaving 2 bases not matched to a gene. Germline assignment: CDR1 ENHRY and CDR2 SYGVKD. Here the CDR3 reads CAISWTSGSYEQYF. DNA for the CDR3: TGTGCCATCAGCTGGACTAGCGGGTCCTACGAGCAGTACTTC.

The gene calls are TRBV19 and TRBJ1-3; D is unresolved. CDR1 is LNHDA, CDR2 SQIVND, per germline (reference sequence). The CDR3 runs 16 residues. V was pared by 5 bases and J by 0 bases, with 14 bases between. The CDR3 nucleotides read TGTGCCAGTAGTGCTCGGGAGAACCACTCTGGAAACACCATATATTTT. Translated, it gives CASSARENHSGNTIYF.

V is TRBV28 and J is TRBJ1-5; D may be TRBD1 (6 bases). Trimming pared 4 bases from V and 4 bases from J, leaving 11 bases between. The CDR3 totals 14 residues. Per germline, CDR1 MDHEN and CDR2 SYDVKM. The CDR3 DNA reads TGTGCCAGCAGTTCACAGGGTAGGAATCAGCCCCAGCATTTT. This translates into CASSSQGRNQPQHF. The full variable domain, completed using reference TRBV28 and TRBJ1-5, is DVKVTQSSRYLVKRTGEKVFLECVQDMDHENMFWYRQDPGLGLRLIYFSYDVKMKEKGDIPEGYSVSREKKERFSLILESASTNQTSMYLCASSSQGRNQPQHFGDGTRLSIL.

CDR3 protein: CATSNSVGLADRGDYNSPLHF. In DNA, the CDR3 is TGTGCCACCAGCAACTCGGTCGGTTTGGCTGACAGGGGCGACTATAATTCACCCCTCCACTTT. This chain connects TRBV15 to TRBJ1-6, with 8 bases matching TRBD1. CDR1 and CDR2 from the germline V gene are LNHNV and YYDKDF (reference sequence). V lost 4 bases, J lost 3 bases, and 20 bases stayed unmatched. The CDR3 has 21 amino acids.

CDR3 sequence: CASDQDRGRDTEAFF. The CDR3 DNA reads TGTGCCAGTGACCAGGACAGGGGACGAGACACTGAAGCTTTCTTT. V usage is TRBV7-2 and J usage is TRBJ1-1; 9 nucleotides line up with TRBD1. Trimming removed 9 bases from V and 3 bases from J; junction bases left unmatched: 11. The CDR3 runs 15 residues. Germline V gene lookup returns CDR1 SGHTA and CDR2 FQGNSA.

The chain has TRBV27 and TRBJ2-2; D is possibly TRBD2 (6 bases). The ends were cut back, 3 bases at V and 5 bases at J, with 13 bases in the middle. CDR1 is MNHEY, CDR2 SMNVEV, per germline (reference sequence). The CDR3 runs to 15 residues. CDR3 nucleotides: TGTGCCAGCAGTTTGCTTCAACGGGGGACCGGGGAGCTGTTTTTT. Translated: CASSLLQRGTGELFF.

This clone was detected once. Here the CDR3 reads CASSPLAGSSPRYNEQFF. CDR3 nucleotides: TGTGCCAGCAGTCCCCTAGCGGGAAGTTCTCCCCGATACAATGAGCAGTTCTTC. The chain links TRBV2 to TRBJ2-1; 9 bases agree with TRBD2. The CDR3 sequence is 18 residues long. Germline values: CDR1 SNHLY, CDR2 FYNNEI. Trimming took 5 bases from V and 4 from J; bases not matched to a gene: 15.

This clone was seen just once. V and J are TRBV12-5 and TRBJ2-3; D might be TRBD1 (6 bases). Germline CDR1 and CDR2: LGHNT and FRNRAP. This CDR3 is built from 18 residues. With 6 bases removed from V and 0 bases from J, the gap between germline ends came to 22 bases. The DNA for the CDR3 is TGTGCTAGTGGGATGGCAAACACAGGGTTTGGGAGCACAGATACGCAGTATTTT. This translates into CASGMANTGFGSTDTQYF.

V and J are TRBV4-1 and TRBJ1-5; possibly TRBD1 for D (5 bases). Deletions cut 5 bases from V and 4 bases from J, with 15 bases between. This CDR3 is 15 amino acids long. CDR1 and CDR2 (germline): MGHRA, YSYEKL. The CDR3 sequence: CASSNGRVGNQPQHF. Here the CDR3 DNA reads TGCGCCAGCAGCAACGGCAGGGTCGGGAATCAGCCCCAGCATTTT.

The chain carries TRBV28 and TRBJ2-7; TRBD1 might be the D (6 bases). Per the germline V gene, CDR1 is MDHEN and CDR2 is SYDVKM. V was trimmed by 5 bases and J by 3 bases, leaving 11 bases between them. This CDR3 spans 13 amino acids. The DNA of the CDR3 is TGTGCCAGCAGTCTACAGGGTTTCTACGAGCAGTACTTC. Protein product: CASSLQGFYEQYF.

As DNA, the CDR3 is TGTGCCAGCAGCTTAGTGTACGGGACAGGTAGCAATGAGCAGTTCTTC. Amino acids: CASSLVYGTGSNEQFF. J is TRBJ2-1 and V is TRBV7-9; 8 bases match TRBD1. The CDR3 loop spans 16 amino acids. Germline V gene lookup returns CDR1 SEHNR and CDR2 FQNEAQ (reference sequence). The V and J ends lost 1 base and 6 bases, in that order; junction bases with no gene match: 8. The variable domain in full, with the rest retrieved from reference TRBV7-9 and TRBJ2-1, is DTGVSQNPRHKITKRGQNVTFRCDPISEHNRLYWYRQTLGQGPEFLTYFQNEAQLEKSRLLSDRFSAERPKGSFSTLEIQRTEQGDSAMYLCASSLVYGTGSNEQFFGPGTRLTVL.

This sequence joins TRBV7-9 and TRBJ2-3; 7 bases fit TRBD2. The CDR3 has 16 residues. J was trimmed by 5 bases and V by 5 bases; bases with no gene match: 13. Germline assignment: CDR1 SEHNR and CDR2 FQNEAQ (reference sequence). Here the CDR3 reads CASSITTGTIKDTQYF. CDR3 nucleotides: TGTGCCAGCAGCATTACGACCGGGACTATAAAAGATACGCAGTATTTT.

This chain's CDR3 is CAISEALNWSTDTQYF. The CDR3 DNA is TGTGCCATCAGTGAGGCTCTAAACTGGAGCACAGATACGCAGTATTTT. The chain uses TRBV10-3 and TRBJ2-3; no clear D. This CDR3 has 16 residues. Germline CDR1 ENHRY, CDR2 SYGVKD. Trimming took 2 bases from V and 0 from J, leaving 12 bases between them.

CDR3 amino acids: CASSKQGGDYNEQFF. The CDR3 DNA is TGTGCCAGCAGCAAACAGGGTGGGGATTACAATGAGCAGTTCTTC. The chain has TRBV21-1 and TRBJ2-1; the table gives TRBD1 as D, unverified against the DNA. TRBV21-1 is a documented pseudogene. This CDR3 comprises 15 residues.

This chain uses TRBV29-1 with TRBJ1-3; 7 bases match TRBD1. V lost 6 bases and J lost 3; bases outside the gene matches: 5. Germline CDR1 SQVTM, CDR2 ANQGSEA. The CDR3 is made up of 13 amino acids. The CDR3 is CSVGGQDGNTIYF. The CDR3, as DNA: TGCAGCGTCGGCGGACAGGATGGAAACACCATATATTTT. Combining the CDR3 with reference TRBV29-1 and TRBJ1-3 gives the whole variable domain SAVISQKPSRDICQRGTSLTIQCQVDSQVTMMFWYRQQPGQSLTLIATANQGSEATYESGFVIDKFPISRPNLTFSTLTVSNMSPEDSSIYLCSVGGQDGNTIYFGEGSWLTVV.

The chain employs TRBV4-1 and TRBJ1-6, with 9 bases that match TRBD1. Looked up from germline, CDR1 is MGHRA and CDR2 is YSYEKL. The CDR3 has 15 amino acids. Germline trimming cut 1 base from V and 10 bases from J; bases unmatched to any gene: 5. The CDR3 sequence: CASSQGNRGRSPLHF. CDR3 DNA: TGCGCCAGCAGCCAAGGAAACAGGGGGCGGTCACCCCTCCACTTT.

The chain has TRBV6-1 and TRBJ2-7, with 7 bases lining up with TRBD1. The CDR3 is 15 residues long. Germline V gene sequence: CDR1 MNHNS, CDR2 SASEGT. V lost 8 bases to trimming and J lost 0 bases; unmatched junction nucleotides: 10. The DNA of the CDR3 is TGTGCCAGCTCTAAGGACAGGTTCCACTCCTACGAGCAGTACTTC. Amino acid sequence: CASSKDRFHSYEQYF.

A remark on this clone: Other DNA sequences in the same sample also yield this CDR3. CDR3 amino acids: CASSPGTSGQETQYF. CDR3 nucleotides: TGTGCCAGCAGTCCCGGGACTAGCGGCCAAGAGACCCAGTACTTC. This chain uses TRBV27 with TRBJ2-5; 11 bases map to TRBD2. Trimming took 5 bases from V and 1 from J; bases not matched to a gene: 3. Germline CDR1 and CDR2: MNHEY and SMNVEV (reference sequence). The CDR3 spans 15 residues.

The rearrangement uses TRBV18 and TRBJ1-5; TRBD1 aligns across 7 bases. Germline V gene sequence: CDR1 KGHSH, CDR2 LQKENI. J was trimmed by 8 bases and V by 1 base; bases with no gene match: 8. CDR3 length: 15 amino acids. CDR3 bases: TGTGCCAGCTCACCACAAGGACAGGATTTGAAGCCCCAGCATTTT. This encodes CASSPQGQDLKPQHF.

This sequence joins TRBV5-6 and TRBJ1-5; 9 bases are shared with TRBD1. J was trimmed by 0 bases and V by 3 bases; bases with no gene match: 10. Germline V gene data show CDR1 as SGHDT and CDR2 as YYEEEE. This CDR3 region has 18 residues. The DNA for the CDR3 is TGTGCCAGCAGCTGGAGCCGGACAGGGGTCGTTAGCAATCAGCCCCAGCATTTT. This gives the protein CASSWSRTGVVSNQPQHF.

This chain links TRBV6-1 with TRBJ1-5; TRBD1 aligns across 10 bases. CDR1 and CDR2 from the germline V gene are MNHNS and SASEGT. V was pared by 3 bases and J by 0 bases, with 5 bases of the junction left unmatched. The CDR3 runs to 17 residues. Here the CDR3 DNA reads TGTGCCAGCAGTGACAGGGACAGGGGACCTAGCAATCAGCCCCAGCATTTT. It specifies CASSDRDRGPSNQPQHF.

The CDR3 DNA is TGTGCCAGCAGCTTTAGGCTAGCGGGAGGAAATACGCAGTATTTT. As protein: CASSFRLAGGNTQYF. The V call is TRBV5-5, the J call TRBJ2-3; 11 bases match TRBD2. This CDR3 is built from 15 residues. The junction had 6 bases not matched to a gene; V was cut back by 2 bases and J by 7 bases. Germline V lookup: CDR1 SGHKS, CDR2 YYEKEE (reference sequence). The variable domain in full, completed from reference TRBV5-5 and TRBJ2-3, reads DAGVTQSPTHLIKTRGQQVTLRCSPISGHKSVSWYQQVLGQGPQFIFQYYEKEERGRGNFPDRFSARQFPNYSSELNVNALLLGDSALYLCASSFRLAGGNTQYFGPGTRLTVL.

This clone was observed a single time. This chain uses TRBV25-1 with TRBJ2-1; 7 bases align to TRBD2. This CDR3 is 16 amino acids long. Germline V gives CDR1 MGHDK, CDR2 SYGVNS. The trim removed 0 bases at V and 0 bases at J, leaving 2 bases unmatched. CDR3 bases: TGTGCCAGCAGTGAATACTGGGGGGGCTCCTACAATGAGCAGTTCTTC. Protein product: CASSEYWGGSYNEQFF.

The rearrangement links TRBV18 to TRBJ1-2; TRBD1 matches 10 bases. This CDR3 comprises 19 residues. Germline-derived CDR1 and CDR2 are KGHSH and LQKENI. V was pared by 3 bases and J by 4 bases, with 17 bases of the junction left unmatched. The CDR3 reads CASSPRVRDRGPPIYGYTF. The CDR3 DNA is TGTGCCAGCTCACCTAGAGTCCGGGACAGGGGACCTCCGATCTATGGCTACACCTTC. The full variable domain, its missing parts supplied by reference TRBV18 and TRBJ1-2, is NAGVMQNPRHLVRRRGQEARLRCSPMKGHSHVYWYRQLPEEGLKFMVYLQKENIIDESGMPKERFSAEFPKEGPSILRIQQVVRGDSAAYFCASSPRVRDRGPPIYGYTFGSGTRLTVV.

CDR3 DNA: TGCGCCAGCAGCCAAGATGCGCCCCGCGATCAGCCCCAGCATTTT. This gives the protein CASSQDAPRDQPQHF. The chain uses TRBV4-1 and TRBJ1-5; D ambiguous. Trimming took 0 bases from V and 5 from J, leaving 11 bases between them. Germline CDR1 is MGHRA and CDR2 is YSYEKL. The CDR3 runs 15 residues.

V gene TRBV7-9 combines with J gene TRBJ1-2; 10 nucleotides align to TRBD1. V shed 0 bases and J 4 bases; nucleotides not matched to a gene: 8. Germline V gene lookup returns CDR1 SEHNR and CDR2 FQNEAQ (reference sequence). The CDR3 is 17 amino acids. The CDR3 here is CASSLAMTGQGGYGYTF. The CDR3, as DNA: TGTGCCAGCAGCTTAGCGATGACCGGACAGGGGGGCTATGGCTACACCTTC. The full variable domain, rest sourced from reference TRBV7-9 and TRBJ1-2, is DTGVSQNPRHKITKRGQNVTFRCDPISEHNRLYWYRQTLGQGPEFLTYFQNEAQLEKSRLLSDRFSAERPKGSFSTLEIQRTEQGDSAMYLCASSLAMTGQGGYGYTFGSGTRLTVV.

This sequence joins TRBV5-8 and TRBJ2-2; weak D call: TRBD1 (6 bases). V dropped 4 bases and J dropped 1 base, with 17 bases sitting between them. Germline V gene lookup returns CDR1 SGHTS and CDR2 YDEGEE. The CDR3 totals 17 residues. CDR3 amino acids: CASSLAGQGRNTGELFF. The CDR3 bases are TGTGCCAGCAGCCTAGCAGGGCAGGGGAGGAACACCGGGGAGCTGTTTTTT.

This clone appeared once. The rearrangement joins TRBV19 to TRBJ1-1, with D perhaps matching TRBD1 (6 bases). Germline CDR1 LNHDA, CDR2 SQIVND (reference sequence). V was cut by 4 bases and J by 8 bases, with 11 bases left in between. The CDR3 consists of 12 residues. This chain's CDR3 is CASSRQVDEAFF. CDR3 nucleotides: TGTGCCAGTAGTAGACAGGTGGACGAAGCTTTCTTT.